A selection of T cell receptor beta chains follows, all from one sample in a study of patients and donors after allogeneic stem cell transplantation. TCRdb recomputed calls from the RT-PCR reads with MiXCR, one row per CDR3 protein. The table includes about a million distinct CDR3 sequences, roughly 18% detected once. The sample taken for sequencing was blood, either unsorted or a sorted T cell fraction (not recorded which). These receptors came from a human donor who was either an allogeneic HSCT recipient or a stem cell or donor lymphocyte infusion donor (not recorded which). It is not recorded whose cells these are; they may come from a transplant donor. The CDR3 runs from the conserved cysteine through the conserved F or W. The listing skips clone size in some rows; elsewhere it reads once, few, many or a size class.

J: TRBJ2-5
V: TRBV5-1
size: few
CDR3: CASSRDRSQETQYF

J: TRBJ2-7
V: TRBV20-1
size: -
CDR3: CSLPDFDSGSYEQYF

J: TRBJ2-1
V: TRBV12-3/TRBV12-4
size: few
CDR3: CASSLRQTSGGDNEQFF

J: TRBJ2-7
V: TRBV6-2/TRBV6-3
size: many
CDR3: CASTDRGKIYEQYF

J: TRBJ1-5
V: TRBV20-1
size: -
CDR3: CSAPFGQGPPWSNQPQHF

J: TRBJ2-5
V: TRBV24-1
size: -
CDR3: CATSGPGQGETQYF

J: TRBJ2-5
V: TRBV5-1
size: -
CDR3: CASSRTSGSSQETQYF

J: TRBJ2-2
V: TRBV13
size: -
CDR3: CASSGLLAGGRTGELFF

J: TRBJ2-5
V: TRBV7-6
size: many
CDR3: CASSPQTSGRIGAYF

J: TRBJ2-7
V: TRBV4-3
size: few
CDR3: CASSQEYGGAHEQYF

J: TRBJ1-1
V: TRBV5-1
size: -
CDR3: CASSSDRDTEAFF

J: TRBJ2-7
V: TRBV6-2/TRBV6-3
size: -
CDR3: CASRRGRGDEQYF

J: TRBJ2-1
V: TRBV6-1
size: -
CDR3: CASSENQEFNEQFF

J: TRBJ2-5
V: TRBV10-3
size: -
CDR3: CAISLTSGSNQETQYF

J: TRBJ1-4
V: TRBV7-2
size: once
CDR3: CASSSLDWANEKLFF

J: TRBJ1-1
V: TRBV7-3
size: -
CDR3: CASGGRNTEAFF

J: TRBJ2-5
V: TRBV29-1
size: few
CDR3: CSVETGPETQYF